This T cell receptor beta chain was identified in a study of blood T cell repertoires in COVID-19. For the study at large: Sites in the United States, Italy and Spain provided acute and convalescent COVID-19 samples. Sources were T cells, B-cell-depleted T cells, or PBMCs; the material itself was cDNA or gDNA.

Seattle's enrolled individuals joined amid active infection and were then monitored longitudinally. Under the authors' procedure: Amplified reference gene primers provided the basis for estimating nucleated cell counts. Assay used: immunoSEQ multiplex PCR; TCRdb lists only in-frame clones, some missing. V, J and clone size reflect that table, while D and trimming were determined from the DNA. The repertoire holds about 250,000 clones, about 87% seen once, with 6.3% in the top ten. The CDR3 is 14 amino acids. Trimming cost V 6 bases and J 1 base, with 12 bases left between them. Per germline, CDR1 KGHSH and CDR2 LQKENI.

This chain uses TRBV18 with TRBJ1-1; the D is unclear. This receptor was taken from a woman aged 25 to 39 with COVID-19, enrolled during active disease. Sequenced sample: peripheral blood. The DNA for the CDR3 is TGTGCCAGCTCCACCCTCGGTCCGAACACTGAAGCTTTCTTT. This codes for CASSTLGPNTEAFF.